Included here is one TCR beta chain sequence, with context. These data belong to a study of blood T cell repertoires in COVID-19. The age range of participants was roughly 18 to 90 years, with residence in fewer than 25 US areas. Participant-given clinical history determined each cohort assignment. Recovery meant two consecutive negative NP/OP PCR tests, professional clearance, or resolved symptoms. After removal of 9 bases from V and 0 bases from J, the junction contained 8 bases not matched to a gene. The germline V gene encodes CDR1 LNHDA and CDR2 SQIVND (reference sequence). The CDR3 totals 15 residues. TCRdb's table, derived via immunoSEQ multiplex PCR, lists solely in-frame clones and lacks some. Of roughly 400,000 clones in the sample, about 92% were seen once.

The chain has TRBV19 and TRBJ1-5, with 7 bases matching TRBD1. The receptor's source is a man between 18 and 35 years old who had recovered from COVID-19. Sequences were obtained from PBMCs or T cells enriched from blood (not recorded which). CDR3 protein: CASTPGQLSNQPQHF. The CDR3 DNA is TGTGCCAGCACTCCGGGACAGCTTAGCAATCAGCCCCAGCATTTT.